Included here is one T cell receptor (beta chain) sequence, with context. The entry originates in a study of blood T cell repertoires in COVID-19. This CDR3 has 15 residues. CDR1 is SGHTA, CDR2 FQGTGA, per germline. V was trimmed by 5 bases and J by 1 base, leaving 11 bases between them. The repertoire was sequenced with immunoSEQ multiplex PCR; TCRdb's copy has only in-frame clones and lacks some. The sample yields some 250,000 clones, around four fifths seen once. The sample comprised peripheral blood. The TCR was taken from a man older than 75 with acute or convalescent COVID-19. The chain couples TRBV7-3 to TRBJ2-2, with D possibly matching TRBD2 (5 bases). The DNA for the CDR3 is TGTGCCAGCAGCCAGCAGGCGGGGAACACCGGGGAGCTGTTTTTT. Its translation is CASSQQAGNTGELFF.